One sample yielded the 8 T cell receptor beta chains listed below, sequenced in a study of vaccination and CD4 T cells after COVID-19. These receptors have no known antigen. Sequenced with the Oncomine TCR Beta short-read assay was DNA taken from cultured CD4+ T cells. MiXCR, run by TCRdb on the PCR reads, gives a single entry per CDR3 protein. The repertoire consists of 11,000 to 15,000 distinct CDR3 sequences, with about 46% occurring once and the leading ten covering approximately 17%. Treatment here: roughly 11-day PBMC culture with coronavirus spike peptide pools or control peptides (ViraFEST assay). The sequencing sample was made of cultured CD4+ T cells from blood. The receptors stem from a human donor with COVID-19.

The rearrangement uses TRBV19 and TRBJ1-5, with TRBD1 as a possible D gene (6 bases). Germline CDR1 LNHDA, CDR2 SQIVND (reference sequence). The CDR3 is 15 amino acids. V was shortened by 8 bases and J by 0 bases, with 14 bases between the two germline ends. The CDR3 DNA reads as TGTGCCAGTTGGGGGGCGGGGGATAGCAATCAGCCCCAGCATTTT. Translated: CASWGAGDSNQPQHF. The complete variable domain, with remaining parts taken from reference TRBV19 and TRBJ1-5, reads DGGITQSPKYLFRKEGQNVTLSCEQNLNHDAMYWYRQDPGQGLRLIYYSQIVNDFQKGDIAEGYSVSREKKESFPLTVTSAQKNPTAFYLCASWGAGDSNQPQHFGDGTRLSIL.

V gene TRBV20-1 combines with J gene TRBJ2-3; 8 nucleotides match TRBD1. This CDR3 comprises 13 residues. The J segment lost 5 bases and the V segment lost 6 bases, leaving 7 bases of the junction unmatched. Germline V CDR1 and CDR2: DFQATT, SNEGSKA (reference sequence). The CDR3 loop reads CSAVPTGEDTQYF. CDR3 sequence (DNA): TGCAGTGCCGTACCGACAGGGGAAGATACGCAGTATTTT.

The chain recombines TRBV11-3 with TRBJ1-4; TRBD1 matches 7 bases. The V segment lost 5 bases and the J segment 11 bases; nucleotides outside the gene matches: 5. The CDR3 spans 12 residues. Germline V CDR1 and CDR2: SGHNT, YENEEA. For the CDR3, the DNA is TGTGCCAGCAGCACGGGACAGAAGAAACTGTTTTTT. As protein: CASSTGQKKLFF.

The V and J genes are TRBV19 and TRBJ2-3, with 9 bases lining up with TRBD2. This CDR3 contains 15 residues. In germline, CDR1 is LNHDA, CDR2 SQIVND (reference sequence). The V segment lost 5 bases and the J segment 1 base; nucleotides outside the gene matches: 4. The CDR3 DNA sequence: TGTGCCAGTAGTCTCAGACTAGCGGGCACAGATACGCAGTATTTT. It is translated as CASSLRLAGTDTQYF.

V usage is TRBV19 and J usage is TRBJ1-1; 9 bases match TRBD1. After removal of 1 base from V and 0 bases from J, the junction contained 3 bases not matched to a gene. The CDR3 extends over 16 amino acids. In germline, CDR1 is LNHDA, CDR2 SQIVND (reference sequence). The CDR3 DNA sequence: TGTGCCAGTAGTATAGGACAGGGGGTCATGAACACTGAAGCTTTCTTT. The encoded protein is CASSIGQGVMNTEAFF.

The chain couples TRBV20-1 to TRBJ1-5; unclear D gene. The germline gives CDR1 DFQATT, CDR2 SNEGSKA (reference sequence). The V and J ends lost 1 base and 6 bases respectively, with 10 bases between them. The CDR3 totals 13 residues. CDR3 nucleotide sequence: TGCAGTGCTAGAGGCGTAACGGTTCAGCCCCAGCATTTT. Translation gives CSARGVTVQPQHF.

The genes are TRBV7-9 and TRBJ1-1, with D possibly TRBD1 on 5 matching bases. Germline CDR1 SEHNR, CDR2 FQNEAQ (reference sequence). The V gene lost 5 bases and the J gene lost 1 base, with 14 bases spanning the gap. This CDR3 is built from 15 residues. The CDR3 sequence is CASSEDSPSNTEAFF. The CDR3 DNA reads as TGTGCCAGCAGCGAAGACAGCCCATCGAACACTGAAGCTTTCTTT.

The V and J genes are TRBV10-2 and TRBJ2-3, with a possible D match to TRBD2 (6 bases). The germline V and J ends were trimmed by 4 bases and 1 base, with 15 bases remaining between them. Germline V CDR1 and CDR2: WSHSY, SAAADI. The length of the CDR3 is 16 residues. The CDR3: CASSGSGDRGTDTQYF. In DNA form, the CDR3 reads TGCGCCAGCAGTGGTTCGGGGGATCGGGGCACAGATACGCAGTATTTT.